This TCR beta chain was identified in a study of shared clonotypes between healthy human individuals. Overall study context: For every donor, three CD4 naive, three CD4 memory, two CD8 naive and one CD8 memory plates were used.

Germline values: CDR1 WNHNN, CDR2 SYGVQD (reference sequence). The V gene lost 7 bases and the J gene lost 2 bases, with 12 bases spanning the gap. This CDR3 comprises 14 residues. Donation came from healthy HIV-negative adults that had no recent acute infections or vaccinations. As regards this clone: No antigen is known for it.

Study-wide results and limits: All-four-donor shared clonotypes had higher generation probabilities than non-shared clonotypes did. The study generally estimated greater richness for naive than memory subsets.

The method was immunoSEQ multiplex PCR; TCRdb's version includes in-frame clones alone and lacks a portion of them. Here the sample spans more than 2 million clones, approximately 94% being singletons. Input material: naive CD4+ T cells sorted from blood. Subset indicated: CD45RA+ positively selected. The chain joins TRBV10-1 to TRBJ1-3; D gene ambiguous. This TCR derives from a man between 18 and 35 years old in good health. Here the CDR3 DNA reads TGCGCCAGCATGCCGGACGGGACTGGAAACACCATATATTTT. It codes for CASMPDGTGNTIYF.